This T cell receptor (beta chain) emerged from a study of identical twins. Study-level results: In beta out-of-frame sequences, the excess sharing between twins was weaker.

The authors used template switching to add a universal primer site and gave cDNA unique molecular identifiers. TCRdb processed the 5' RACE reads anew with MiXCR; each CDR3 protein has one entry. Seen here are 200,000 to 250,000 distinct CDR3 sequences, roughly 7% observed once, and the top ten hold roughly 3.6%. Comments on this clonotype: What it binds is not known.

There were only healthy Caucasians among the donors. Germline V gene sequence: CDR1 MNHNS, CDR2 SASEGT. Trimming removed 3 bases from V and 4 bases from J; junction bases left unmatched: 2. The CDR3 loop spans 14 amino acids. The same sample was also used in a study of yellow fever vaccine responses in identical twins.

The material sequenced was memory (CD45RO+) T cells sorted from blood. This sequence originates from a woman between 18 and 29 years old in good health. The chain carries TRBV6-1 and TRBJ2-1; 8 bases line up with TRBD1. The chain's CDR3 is CASSEGQEYNEQFF. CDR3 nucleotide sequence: TGTGCCAGCAGTGAGGGACAGGAGTACAATGAGCAGTTCTTC.